Below, one T cell receptor beta chain is given with its context. The CDR3 loop spans 15 amino acids. Per germline, CDR1 SEHNR and CDR2 FQNEAQ (reference sequence). The germline V and J ends were trimmed by 4 bases and 7 bases, with 16 bases remaining between them. The repertoire was sequenced with immunoSEQ multiplex PCR; TCRdb's copy has only in-frame clones and lacks some. This table has approximately 120,000 clones, 90% appearing once. The data are from a study of T cell responses to AZD1222 COVID-19 vaccine. Study summary: Pooled in the analysis were second doses at about 4 or about 12 weeks.

The sequencing used peripheral blood, collected on day 0 of AZD1222 vaccination. This TCR was sampled from an adult in good health. V usage is TRBV7-9 and J usage is TRBJ1-4, with a possible D match to TRBD1 (5 bases). CDR3 protein: CASSSSGGSSEKLFF. CDR3 nucleotides: TGTGCCAGCAGCTCCAGCGGGGGGTCGAGTGAAAAACTGTTTTTT.